This is a list of T cell receptor beta chains from one sample in a study of blood T cell repertoires in COVID-19. Clones were sequenced by immunoSEQ multiplex PCR, and TCRdb holds only the in-frame ones, with some missing. Of some 70,000 clones in the sample, roughly 89% were seen once. The source material was peripheral blood. These receptors came from a man aged 45 to 65 with active COVID-19. The CDR3 runs from the conserved cysteine through the conserved F or W. A D gene is named only where the DNA matches it firmly. Some rows have no size entry. The others give once, few or many, or a class for an expanded clone.

abundance: .
j_gene: TRBJ2-3
v_gene: TRBV24-1
d_gene: TRBD2
CDR3nt: TGTGCCACCAGTGACCCTAGCGGGGTGGGGGATACGCAGTATTTT
CDR3aa: CATSDPSGVGDTQYF

abundance: .
j_gene: TRBJ1-4
v_gene: TRBV11-2
d_gene: .
CDR3nt: TGTGCCAGCAGCTTAAGAAGGGGGAGGGGAGAAAAACTGTTTTTT
CDR3aa: CASSLRRGRGEKLFF

abundance: .
j_gene: TRBJ1-6
v_gene: TRBV10-3
d_gene: TRBD1
CDR3nt: TGTGCCATCAGCACCAAGGGGACAGGATCACCCCTCCACTTT
CDR3aa: CAISTKGTGSPLHF

abundance: .
j_gene: TRBJ1-5
v_gene: TRBV28
d_gene: TRBD1
CDR3nt: TGTGCCAGCAGTTTAGTAATGGGAGGACAGGGCGTCTTAAATCAGCCCCAGCATTTT
CDR3aa: CASSLVMGGQGVLNQPQHF

abundance: few
j_gene: TRBJ1-2
v_gene: TRBV12-5
d_gene: TRBD1
CDR3nt: TGTGCTAGTGGTTACGTGGGGGACAGGGACAACTATGGCTACACCTTC
CDR3aa: CASGYVGDRDNYGYTF

abundance: .
j_gene: TRBJ2-7
v_gene: TRBV12-3/TRBV12-4
d_gene: .
CDR3nt: TGTGCCAGCAGTACCTCCGCGGCCCCGTACTTC
CDR3aa: CASSTSAAPYF

abundance: .
j_gene: TRBJ2-1
v_gene: TRBV6-2/TRBV6-3
d_gene: .
CDR3nt: TGTGCCAGCAGTCTCACAGGGTTTGGGAATGAGCAGTTCTTC
CDR3aa: CASSLTGFGNEQFF

abundance: .
j_gene: TRBJ2-3
v_gene: TRBV23-1
d_gene: TRBD1
CDR3nt: TGCGCCAGCAGTCAAAACAGGGGGTTCACGGGCACAGATACGCAGTATTTT
CDR3aa: CASSQNRGFTGTDTQYF

abundance: .
j_gene: TRBJ2-1
v_gene: TRBV19
d_gene: .
CDR3nt: TGTGCCAGTAGTATGGGGCTTAACAATGAGCAGTTCTTC
CDR3aa: CASSMGLNNEQFF

abundance: .
j_gene: TRBJ1-1
v_gene: TRBV6-1
d_gene: .
CDR3nt: TGTGCCAGCAGTGATTGGCTTCGGGGTGCTTTCTTT
CDR3aa: CASSDWLRGAFF

abundance: .
j_gene: TRBJ1-5
v_gene: TRBV10-3
d_gene: .
CDR3nt: TGTGCCATCAGTGAGTCACTCAGGGATAGCAATCAGCCCCAGCATTTT
CDR3aa: CAISESLRDSNQPQHF

abundance: medium-sized
j_gene: TRBJ1-5
v_gene: TRBV4-3
d_gene: .
CDR3nt: TGCGCCAGCAGCCAAGGCGTGAATCAGCCCCAGCATTTT
CDR3aa: CASSQGVNQPQHF

abundance: .
j_gene: TRBJ1-1
v_gene: TRBV7-9
d_gene: .
CDR3nt: TGTGCCAGCAGCTTAGAGGCCAGGGTAGGCGTGAACACTGAAGCTTTCTTT
CDR3aa: CASSLEARVGVNTEAFF

abundance: .
j_gene: TRBJ2-7
v_gene: TRBV18
d_gene: .
CDR3nt: TGTGCCAGCTCACCGAGCTCCTACGAGCAGTACTTC
CDR3aa: CASSPSSYEQYF

abundance: once
j_gene: TRBJ2-7
v_gene: TRBV7-9
d_gene: .
CDR3nt: TGTGCCAGCAGCTTAGCCCCGGGAGCCAACGAGCAGTACTTC
CDR3aa: CASSLAPGANEQYF

abundance: .
j_gene: TRBJ2-7
v_gene: TRBV20-1
d_gene: .
CDR3nt: TGCAGTGCTAGTGGTCAGGTATACGAGCAGTACTTC
CDR3aa: CSASGQVYEQYF

abundance: .
j_gene: TRBJ2-7
v_gene: TRBV7-2
d_gene: .
CDR3nt: TGTGCCAGCCGTACTAGAGGGCAGGTTGACTACGAGCAGTACTTC
CDR3aa: CASRTRGQVDYEQYF

abundance: once
j_gene: TRBJ1-1
v_gene: TRBV5-5
d_gene: TRBD1
CDR3nt: TGTGCCAGCAGCTCATATAGGACAGGGGTGAACACTGAAGCTTTCTTT
CDR3aa: CASSSYRTGVNTEAFF

abundance: .
j_gene: TRBJ1-5
v_gene: TRBV18
d_gene: .
CDR3nt: TGTGCCAGCTCACCACGCCCGTCCGGGAATAGCAATCAGCCCCAGCATTTT
CDR3aa: CASSPRPSGNSNQPQHF

abundance: few
j_gene: TRBJ1-5
v_gene: TRBV27
d_gene: TRBD1
CDR3nt: TGTGCCAGCAGGCCGGGGACAGGTCCCCCACGACAGCATTTT
CDR3aa: CASRPGTGPPRQHF

abundance: once
j_gene: TRBJ1-5
v_gene: TRBV2
d_gene: .
CDR3nt: TGTGCCAGCAGTCCCCTCTCTAGCAATCAGCCCCAGCATTTT
CDR3aa: CASSPLSSNQPQHF

abundance: .
j_gene: TRBJ2-5
v_gene: TRBV6-4
d_gene: TRBD2
CDR3nt: TGTGCCAGCAGTGCAACTAGCGGGGGGGACCAAGAGACCCAGTACTTC
CDR3aa: CASSATSGGDQETQYF

abundance: .
j_gene: TRBJ2-3
v_gene: TRBV2
d_gene: TRBD2
CDR3nt: TGTGCCAGCAGACCCCATACAGGCGGGGGGGAAGCAGATACGCAGTATTTT
CDR3aa: CASRPHTGGGEADTQYF

abundance: .
j_gene: TRBJ1-2
v_gene: TRBV6-2/TRBV6-3
d_gene: TRBD1
CDR3nt: TGTGCCAGCAGTAATACAGGGGGTGGCTACACCTTC
CDR3aa: CASSNTGGGYTF

abundance: few
j_gene: TRBJ1-1
v_gene: TRBV29-1
d_gene: .
CDR3nt: TGCAGCGTTCGAAACAGTTACGATGAAGCTTTCTTT
CDR3aa: CSVRNSYDEAFF